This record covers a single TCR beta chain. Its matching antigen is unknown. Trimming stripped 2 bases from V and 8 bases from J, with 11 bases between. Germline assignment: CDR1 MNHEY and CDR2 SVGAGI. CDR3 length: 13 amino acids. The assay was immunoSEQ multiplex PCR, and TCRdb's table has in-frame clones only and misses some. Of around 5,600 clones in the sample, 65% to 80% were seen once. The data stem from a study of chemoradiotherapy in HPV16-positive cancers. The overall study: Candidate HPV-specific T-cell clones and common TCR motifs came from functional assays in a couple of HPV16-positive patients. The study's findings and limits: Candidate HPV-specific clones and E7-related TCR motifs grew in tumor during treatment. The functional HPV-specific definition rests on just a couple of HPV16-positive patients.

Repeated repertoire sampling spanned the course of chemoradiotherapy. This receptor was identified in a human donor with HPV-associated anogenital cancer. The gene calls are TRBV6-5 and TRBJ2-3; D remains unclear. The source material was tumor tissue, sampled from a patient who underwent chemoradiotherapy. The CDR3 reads CASSYEDGITQYF. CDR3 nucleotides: TGTGCCAGCAGTTACGAGGACGGTATTACGCAGTATTTT.